This paragraph reports one T cell receptor (beta chain). The antigen is unknown. The V gene's germline CDR1 is SGHVS and CDR2 FNYEAQ. This CDR3 has 16 amino acids. V lost 5 bases and J 10 bases, leaving 21 bases between the germline ends. This entry comes from a study of shared clonotypes between healthy human individuals. Turning to the study itself: There were three CD4 naive, three CD4 memory, two CD8 naive and one CD8 memory plates per donor.

Whole-study findings and limits: There were few donors, and this limited the genetic and exposure-history diversity represented. It was only blood that was sampled, and tissue repertoires likely differ.

The assay was immunoSEQ multiplex PCR, and TCRdb's table has in-frame clones only and misses some. The table lists around 2,000,000 clones, approximately 94% of them singletons. Naive CD8 cells, CD45RO-negative and positively selected for CCR7, excluded terminally differentiated effector memory CD45RA+ cells. This chain uses TRBV7-6 with TRBJ1-6, with a tentative D call TRBD1 (6 bases). Sequences were obtained from naive CD8+ T cells sorted from blood. The TCR sequence derives from a man aged 18 to 29 in good health. The DNA of the CDR3 is TGTGCCAGCAGCCCCGGCAGACAGGTCTTAGGCTCACCCCTCCACTTT. This sequence encodes CASSPGRQVLGSPLHF. Full variable domain (outside the CDR3, taken from reference TRBV7-6 and TRBJ1-6): GAGVSQSPRYKVTKRGQDVALRCDPISGHVSLYWYRQALGQGPEFLTYFNYEAQQDKSGLPNDRFSAERPEGSISTLTIQRTEQRDSAMYRCASSPGRQVLGSPLHFGNGTRLTVT.